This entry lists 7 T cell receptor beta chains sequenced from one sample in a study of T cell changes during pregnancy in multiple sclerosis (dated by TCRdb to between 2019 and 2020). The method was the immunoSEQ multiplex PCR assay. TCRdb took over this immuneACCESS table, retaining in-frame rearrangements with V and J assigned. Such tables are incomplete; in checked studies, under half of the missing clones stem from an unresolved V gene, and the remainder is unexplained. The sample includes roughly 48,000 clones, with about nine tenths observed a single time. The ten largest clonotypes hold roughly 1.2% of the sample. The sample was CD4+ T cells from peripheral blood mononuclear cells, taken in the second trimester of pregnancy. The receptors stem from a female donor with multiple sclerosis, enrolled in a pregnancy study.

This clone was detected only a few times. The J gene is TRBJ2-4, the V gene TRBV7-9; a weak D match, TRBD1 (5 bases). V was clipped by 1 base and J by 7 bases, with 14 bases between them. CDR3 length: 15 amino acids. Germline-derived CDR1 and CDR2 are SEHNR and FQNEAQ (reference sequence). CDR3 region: CASSLDTRALNIQYF. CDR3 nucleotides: TGTGCCAGCAGCTTAGACACCAGGGCTCTGAACATTCAGTACTTC.

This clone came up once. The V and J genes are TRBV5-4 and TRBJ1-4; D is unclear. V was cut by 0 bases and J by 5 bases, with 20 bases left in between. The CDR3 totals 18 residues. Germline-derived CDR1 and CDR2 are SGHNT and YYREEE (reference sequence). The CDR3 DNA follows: TGTGCCAGCAGCTTGGGGATCGGGGAAACGGCGTCAAATGAAAAACTGTTTTTT. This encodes CASSLGIGETASNEKLFF.

CDR3 DNA sequence: TGTGCCAGCAGCCGCCCAACTAGGGTTGAGCAGTTCTTC. Its protein is CASSRPTRVEQFF. The chain has TRBV6-5 and TRBJ2-1; D perhaps matches TRBD2 (5 bases). There are 13 residues in the CDR3. Trimming took 6 bases from V and 9 from J, leaving 15 bases between them. Germline CDR1 is MNHEY and CDR2 is SVGAGI.

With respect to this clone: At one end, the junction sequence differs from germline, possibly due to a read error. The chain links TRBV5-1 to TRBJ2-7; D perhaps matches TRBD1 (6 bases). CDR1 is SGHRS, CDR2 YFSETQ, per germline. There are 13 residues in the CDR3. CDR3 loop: CASSPQTGRDLNF. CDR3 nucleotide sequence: TGCGCCAGCAGCCCGCAGACAGGAAGGGACCTAAACTTC. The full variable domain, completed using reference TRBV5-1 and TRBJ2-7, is KAGVTQTPRYLIKTRGQQVTLSCSPISGHRSVSWYQQTPGQGLQFLFEYFSETQRNKGNFPGRFSGRQFSNSRSEMNVSTLELGDSALYLCASSPQTGRDLNFGPGTRLTVT.

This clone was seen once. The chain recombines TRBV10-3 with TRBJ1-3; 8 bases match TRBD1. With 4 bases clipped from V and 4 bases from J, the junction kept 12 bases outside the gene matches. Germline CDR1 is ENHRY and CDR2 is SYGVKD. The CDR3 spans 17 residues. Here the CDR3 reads CAISATGVDASGNTIYF. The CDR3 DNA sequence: TGTGCCATCAGTGCGACAGGGGTAGACGCTTCCGGAAACACCATATATTTT.

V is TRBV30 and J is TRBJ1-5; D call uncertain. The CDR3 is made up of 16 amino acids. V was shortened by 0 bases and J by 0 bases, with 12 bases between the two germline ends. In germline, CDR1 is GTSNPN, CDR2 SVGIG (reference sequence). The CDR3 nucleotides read TGTGCCTGGAGTGTAACAGCCGGTTATAGCAATCAGCCCCAGCATTTT. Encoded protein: CAWSVTAGYSNQPQHF.

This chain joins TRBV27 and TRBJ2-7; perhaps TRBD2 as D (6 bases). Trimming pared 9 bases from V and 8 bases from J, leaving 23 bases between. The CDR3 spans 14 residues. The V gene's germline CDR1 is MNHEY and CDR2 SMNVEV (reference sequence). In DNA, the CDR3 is TGTGCCAGTAGTCCTGATTGGGGTAGCGGAAAGCAGTACTTC. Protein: CASSPDWGSGKQYF.